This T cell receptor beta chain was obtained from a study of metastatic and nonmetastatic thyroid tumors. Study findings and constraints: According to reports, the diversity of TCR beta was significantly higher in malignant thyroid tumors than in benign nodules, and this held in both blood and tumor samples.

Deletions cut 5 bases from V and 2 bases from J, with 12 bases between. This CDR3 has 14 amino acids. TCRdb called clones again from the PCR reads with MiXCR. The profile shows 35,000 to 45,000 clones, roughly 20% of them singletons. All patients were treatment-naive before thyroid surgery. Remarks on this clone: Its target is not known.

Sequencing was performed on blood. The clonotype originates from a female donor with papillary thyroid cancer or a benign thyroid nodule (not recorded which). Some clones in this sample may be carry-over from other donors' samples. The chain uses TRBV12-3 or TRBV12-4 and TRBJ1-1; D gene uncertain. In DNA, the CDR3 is TGTGCCAGCAGTGAAGACGGTTATAACACTGAAGCTTTCTTT. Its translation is CASSEDGYNTEAFF.